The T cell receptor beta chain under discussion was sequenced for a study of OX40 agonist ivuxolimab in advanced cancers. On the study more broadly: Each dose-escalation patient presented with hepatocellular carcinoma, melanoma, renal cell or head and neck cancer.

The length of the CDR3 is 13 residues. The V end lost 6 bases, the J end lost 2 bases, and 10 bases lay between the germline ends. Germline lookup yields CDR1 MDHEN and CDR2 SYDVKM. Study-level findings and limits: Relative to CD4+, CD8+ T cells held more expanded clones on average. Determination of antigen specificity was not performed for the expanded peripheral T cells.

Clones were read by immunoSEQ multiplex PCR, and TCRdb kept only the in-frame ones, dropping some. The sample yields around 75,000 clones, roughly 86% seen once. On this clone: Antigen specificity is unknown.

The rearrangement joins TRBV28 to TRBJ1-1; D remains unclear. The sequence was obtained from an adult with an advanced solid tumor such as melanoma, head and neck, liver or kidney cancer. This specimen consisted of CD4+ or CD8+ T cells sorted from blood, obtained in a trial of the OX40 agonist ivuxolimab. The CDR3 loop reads CASSLLSNTEAFF. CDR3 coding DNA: TGTGCCAGCAGCCTTCTCTCTAACACTGAAGCTTTCTTT. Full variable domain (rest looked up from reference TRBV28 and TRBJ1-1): DVKVTQSSRYLVKRTGEKVFLECVQDMDHENMFWYRQDPGLGLRLIYFSYDVKMKEKGDIPEGYSVSREKKERFSLILESASTNQTSMYLCASSLLSNTEAFFGQGTRLTVV.